This T cell receptor (beta chain) was profiled in a study of shared clonotypes between healthy human individuals. Comments on this clone: Its antigen is currently unknown.

CD45RO negativity and positive selection for CCR7 defined naive CD8 cells, a population that excluded terminally differentiated effector memory CD45RA+ cells. In the original workflow: ImmunoSEQ only sent back junction sequences with no quality scores, so filtering was done differently. Sequencing was performed with immunoSEQ multiplex PCR; in TCRdb, only in-frame clones are kept and a portion is missing. V, J and clone size are taken as reported in that table, and D and trimming were inferred from the DNA itself. The table lists around 560,000 clones, roughly 95% of them singletons. Study-level points and caveats: On the whole, naive subsets had larger estimated richness than memory subsets had.

V shed 6 bases, J shed 5 bases, and the junction held 2 bases outside the gene matches. Germline CDR1 and CDR2: SNHLY and FYNNEI. CDR3 size: 13 residues. The TCR was taken from a woman aged 30 to 39 in good health. The chain recombines TRBV2 with TRBJ1-5; the match to TRBD1 covers 9 bases. Sequencing was carried out using naive CD8+ T cells sorted from blood. The DNA for the CDR3 is TGTGCCAGCAGAGGGACAGGGCATCAGCCCCAGCATTTT. This codes for CASRGTGHQPQHF.